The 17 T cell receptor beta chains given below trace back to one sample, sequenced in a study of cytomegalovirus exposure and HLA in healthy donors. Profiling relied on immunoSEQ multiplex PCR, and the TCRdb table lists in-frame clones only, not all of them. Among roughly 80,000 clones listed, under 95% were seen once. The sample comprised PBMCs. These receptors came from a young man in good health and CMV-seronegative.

Here the CDR3 reads CASSPHRDRIYNEQFF. CDR3 nucleotide sequence: TGTGCCAGTAGTCCCCACCGGGACAGGATCTACAATGAGCAGTTCTTC. The V call is TRBV19, the J call TRBJ2-1, with TRBD1 identical over 8 bases. This CDR3 is 16 amino acids long. J was trimmed by 3 bases and V by 5 bases; bases with no gene match: 9. The germline V gene encodes CDR1 LNHDA and CDR2 SQIVND (reference sequence).

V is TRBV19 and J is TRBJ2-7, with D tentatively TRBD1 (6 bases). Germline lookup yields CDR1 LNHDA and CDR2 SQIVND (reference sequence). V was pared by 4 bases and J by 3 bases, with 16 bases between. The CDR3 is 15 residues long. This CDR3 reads CASSTPGRGGYEQYF. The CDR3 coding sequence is TGTGCCAGTAGTACCCCCGGCAGGGGTGGCTACGAGCAGTACTTC.

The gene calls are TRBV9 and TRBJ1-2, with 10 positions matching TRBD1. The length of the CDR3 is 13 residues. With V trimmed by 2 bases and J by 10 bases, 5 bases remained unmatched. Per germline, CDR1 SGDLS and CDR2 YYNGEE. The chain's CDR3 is CASSVTGGSVYTF. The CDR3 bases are TGTGCCAGCAGCGTGACAGGGGGCTCTGTCTACACCTTC.

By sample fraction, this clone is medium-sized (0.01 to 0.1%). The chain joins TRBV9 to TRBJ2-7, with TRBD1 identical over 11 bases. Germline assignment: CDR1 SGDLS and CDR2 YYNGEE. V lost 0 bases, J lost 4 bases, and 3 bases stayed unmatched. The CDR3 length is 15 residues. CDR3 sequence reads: CASSVDGTGGYEQYF. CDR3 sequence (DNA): TGTGCCAGCAGCGTAGACGGGACAGGGGGATACGAGCAGTACTTC. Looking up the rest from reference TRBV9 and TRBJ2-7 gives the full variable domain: DSGVTQTPKHLITATGQRVTLRCSPRSGDLSVYWYQQSLDQGLQFLIQYYNGEERAKGNILERFSAQQFPDLHSELNLSSLELGDSALYFCASSVDGTGGYEQYFGPGTRLTVT.

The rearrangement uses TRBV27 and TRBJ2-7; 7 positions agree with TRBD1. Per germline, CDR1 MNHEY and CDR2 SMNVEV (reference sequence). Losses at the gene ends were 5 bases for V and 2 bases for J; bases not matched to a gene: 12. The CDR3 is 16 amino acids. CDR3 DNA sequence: TGTGCCAGCAGTCCCCGTAGACAGGGATCCACCTACGAGCAGTACTTC. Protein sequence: CASSPRRQGSTYEQYF.

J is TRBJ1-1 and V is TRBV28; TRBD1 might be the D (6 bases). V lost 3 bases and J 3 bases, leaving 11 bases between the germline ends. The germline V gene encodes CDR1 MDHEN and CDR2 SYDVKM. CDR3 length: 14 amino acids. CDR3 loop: CASSLRGAHTEAFF. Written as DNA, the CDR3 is TGTGCCAGCAGTTTGCGGGGGGCGCACACTGAAGCTTTCTTT.

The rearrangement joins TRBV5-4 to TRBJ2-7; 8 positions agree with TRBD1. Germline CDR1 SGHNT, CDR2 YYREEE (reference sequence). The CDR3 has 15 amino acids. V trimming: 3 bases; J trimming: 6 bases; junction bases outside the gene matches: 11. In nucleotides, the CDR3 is TGTGCCAGCAGCTCGAGTGGACAGGGCGCTTCCGAGCAGTACTTC. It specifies CASSSSGQGASEQYF.

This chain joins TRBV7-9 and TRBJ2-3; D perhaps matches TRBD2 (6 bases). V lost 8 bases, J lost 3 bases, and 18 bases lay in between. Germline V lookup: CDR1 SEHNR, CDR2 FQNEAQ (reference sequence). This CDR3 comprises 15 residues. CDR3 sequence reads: CASPPLREPTDTQYF. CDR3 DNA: TGTGCCAGCCCGCCACTCCGGGAGCCAACAGATACGCAGTATTTT.

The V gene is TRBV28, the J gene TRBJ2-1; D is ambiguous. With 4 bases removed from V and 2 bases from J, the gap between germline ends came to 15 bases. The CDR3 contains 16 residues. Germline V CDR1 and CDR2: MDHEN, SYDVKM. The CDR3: CASSSIHLITYNEQFF. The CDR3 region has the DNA TGTGCCAGCAGTTCCATCCACCTAATAACCTACAATGAGCAGTTCTTC.

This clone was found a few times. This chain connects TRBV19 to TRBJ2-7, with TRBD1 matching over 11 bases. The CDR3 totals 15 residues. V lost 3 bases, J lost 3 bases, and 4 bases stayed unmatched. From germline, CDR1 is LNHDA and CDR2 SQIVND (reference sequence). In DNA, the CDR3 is TGTGCCAGTAGTATTCTGGGGACAGGGGGCTACGAGCAGTACTTC. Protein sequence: CASSILGTGGYEQYF.

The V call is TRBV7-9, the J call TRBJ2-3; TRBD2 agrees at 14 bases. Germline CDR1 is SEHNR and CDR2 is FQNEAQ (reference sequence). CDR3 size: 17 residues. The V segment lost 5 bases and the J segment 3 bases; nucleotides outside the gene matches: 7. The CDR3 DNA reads TGTGCCAGCAGCGGGGGACTAGCGGGAGTTCAGACAGATACGCAGTATTTT. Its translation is CASSGGLAGVQTDTQYF.

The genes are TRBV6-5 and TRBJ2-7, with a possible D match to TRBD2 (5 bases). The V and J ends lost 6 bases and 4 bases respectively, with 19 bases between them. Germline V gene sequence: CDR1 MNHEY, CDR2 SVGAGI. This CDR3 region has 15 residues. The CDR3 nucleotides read TGTGCCAGCAGACTAGGACCTCAACAATCATACGAGCAGTACTTC. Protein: CASRLGPQQSYEQYF.

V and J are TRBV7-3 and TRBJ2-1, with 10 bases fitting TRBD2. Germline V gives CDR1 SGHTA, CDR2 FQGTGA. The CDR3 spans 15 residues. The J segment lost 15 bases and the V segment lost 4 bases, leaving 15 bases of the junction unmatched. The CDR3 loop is CASSSQLAGPAALFF. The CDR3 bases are TGTGCCAGCAGCTCGCAACTAGCGGGACCCGCCGCGTTGTTCTTC.

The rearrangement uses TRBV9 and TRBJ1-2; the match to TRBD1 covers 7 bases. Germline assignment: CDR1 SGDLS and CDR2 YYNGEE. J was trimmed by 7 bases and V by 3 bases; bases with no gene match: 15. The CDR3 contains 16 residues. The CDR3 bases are TGTGCCAGCAGCGCTACGTTACTAGGGACAGCGGCTGGCTACACCTTC. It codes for CASSATLLGTAAGYTF.

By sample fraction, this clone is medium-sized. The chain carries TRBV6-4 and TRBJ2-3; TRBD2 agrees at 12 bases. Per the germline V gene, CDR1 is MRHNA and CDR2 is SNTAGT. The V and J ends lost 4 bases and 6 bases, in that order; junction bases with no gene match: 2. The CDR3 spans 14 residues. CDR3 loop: CASSASGGADTQYF. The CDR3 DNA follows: TGTGCCAGCAGTGCTAGCGGGGGGGCGGATACGCAGTATTTT.

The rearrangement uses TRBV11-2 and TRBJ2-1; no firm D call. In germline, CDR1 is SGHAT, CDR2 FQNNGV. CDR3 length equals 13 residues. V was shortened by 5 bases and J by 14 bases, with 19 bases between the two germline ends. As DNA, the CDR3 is TGTGCCAGCAGCCCAACCTCGGCAGGCATCAAGTTCTTC. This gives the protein CASSPTSAGIKFF.

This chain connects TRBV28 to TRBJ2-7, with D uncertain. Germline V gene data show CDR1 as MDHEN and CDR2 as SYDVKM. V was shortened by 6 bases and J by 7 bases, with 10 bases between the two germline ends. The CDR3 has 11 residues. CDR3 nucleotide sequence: TGTGCCAGCAGCCCTAACGCGGAGCAGTACTTC. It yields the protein CASSPNAEQYF.